This is a list of T cell receptor beta chains from one sample in a study of cytomegalovirus exposure and HLA in healthy donors. This table comes from immunoSEQ multiplex PCR, and its TCRdb copy is limited to in-frame clones, with some not included. The sample gives roughly 160,000 clones, roughly 80% of which show up once; 7% to 9.5% is in the top ten. What was sequenced was PBMCs. All receptors come from a male donor in good health and CMV-seropositive. The CDR3 runs from the conserved cysteine through the conserved F or W. Clone size is stated in some rows and not others, as once, few, many or a class when expanded.

clone_size,j_call,v_call,cdr3_aa
NA,TRBJ2-1,TRBV21-1,CASSKRRVAGDYNEQFF
once,TRBJ2-2,TRBV6-4,CAGSDRGLAGGNTGELFF
NA,TRBJ1-2,TRBV7-6,CASSSSGYGYTF
NA,TRBJ1-2,TRBV7-9,CASSFTGTGYYGYTF
NA,TRBJ1-1,TRBV4-3,CASSQDPVTEAFF
NA,TRBJ1-4,TRBV2,CASSEGQGRGKLFF
NA,TRBJ2-7,TRBV14,CASSQGRGVRSYEQYF
NA,TRBJ1-6,TRBV18,CASSPGAGSPLHF
NA,TRBJ1-4,TRBV2,CASSGQGWGEKLFF
few,TRBJ2-5,TRBV6-5,CASSYTGPVETQYF
NA,TRBJ1-1,TRBV6-1,CASSQYNRDLSFF
NA,NA,TRBV10-3,CAISPSPGTGVNYEQYF
NA,TRBJ2-3,TRBV2,CASSSMLAVSTDTQYF
NA,TRBJ2-1,TRBV10-1,CASSDGLSVNEQFF
NA,TRBJ1-1,TRBV21-1,CASSSQQGDTEAFF
NA,TRBJ2-2,TRBV10-1,CASTPAANTGELFF
NA,NA,TRBV30,CAWSVGQASSYEQYF
NA,TRBJ1-1,TRBV27,CARSGAFF
NA,TRBJ2-7,TRBV4-1,CASSPYRAYEQYF
NA,TRBJ2-7,TRBV5-1,CASSLGRGPDEQYF
NA,TRBJ2-7,TRBV7-9,CASSSRQGATYEQYF
NA,TRBJ2-6,TRBV28,CASASTGANVLTF